The TCR beta chain under discussion was sequenced for a study of T-cell reconstitution after alpha-beta-depleted transplantation in children (dated by TCRdb to 2016 to 2017). Describing the broader study: T-cell immune reconstitution after TCRalphabeta/CD19-depleted allogeneic hematopoietic cell transplantation in children was quantitatively tracked in the study by means of TCR repertoire profiling. What the study reported, not specific to this receptor: The frequencies of hyperexpanded clones fell over the following months, and after one year, T-cell counts and TCRbeta diversity were mostly attributed to newly produced T cells. In some patients, the high TCRbeta diversity seen at day 60 was put down to recipient T cells and intrathymic progenitors that had survived conditioning. The apparently early recovery of alphabetaT-cell counts about two months after transplant reportedly depended on only several hundred rapidly expanded clones that came from non-depleted graft cells.

CDR1 SGHDT and CDR2 YYEEEE are derived from the germline V gene. The CDR3 has 15 amino acids, counting the end cysteine and phenylalanine. CDR3 DNA is the only sequence kept; it has 45 bases, read in frame from the first base. Trimming costs V 0 bases and J 8 bases, and their ends lie 14 bases apart. Only a few counts were recorded for this clonotype. The antigen this receptor binds is unknown. Qualities for individual bases were not recorded, and no much larger clone is one base off. The library relied on PCR. Sequencing took place on an Illumina HiSeq 2500. Molecular barcoding was employed in the preparation of TCR libraries, with unique molecular identifiers being used to normalize TCRbeta repertoire quantification. Using fastp at Q25 and MiXCR, TCRdb reprocessed the public reads and kept productive beta chains. Merged by CDR3 protein, the rows form single entries marked with the most common genes and DNA. For this sample there are hundreds of thousands of distinct CDR3 sequences; around 25% appear just once. Of the sample, under 5.5% is held by the ten largest clones.

According to the study, the label for this sample's treatment or condition signals: allogeneic hematopoietic cell transplantation with graft depleted of TCRalphabeta T cells and CD19 B cells. TCRalphabeta/CD19-depleted allogeneic hematopoietic cell grafts were given to the transplant recipients, all of whom were children. Rearrangement joined TRBV5-6 to TRBJ1-4, with the identity of the D gene unclear. The material sequenced was PBMCs, mostly from graft donor cells, taken 360 days after TCRalphabeta/CD19-depleted stem cell transplant. The receptor comes from a female patient aged 2-9 years who had a stem cell transplant for congenital amegakaryocytic thrombocytopenia, so the T cells may come from the graft donor. The nucleotide sequence is given as TGTGCCAGCAGCTTGGTGGGCCACCTCGGGGAAAAACTGTTTTTT. Its protein is CASSLVGHLGEKLFF.